This entry is about one T cell receptor (beta chain). Its antigen remains unidentified. This sample is drawn from a study of early T cells in non-severe SARS-CoV-2 infection. Turning to the study itself: Sequencing input comprised bulk RNA from unsorted whole blood; chain pairing was not available. The study's findings and limits: The matching step, a VDJdb search, favored anti-spike CD8 responses and missed private and CD4 specificities.

MiXCR, run by TCRdb on the 5' RACE reads, gives a single entry per CDR3 protein. There are approximately 97,000 distinct CDR3 sequences in the sample; 9.5% to 11% occur only once, and approximately 4.7% lies in the top ten. V dropped 6 bases and J dropped 6; count of bases not matched to a gene: 8. The CDR3 covers 14 residues. CDR1 and CDR2 from the germline V gene are SGHKS and YYEKEE (reference sequence). This clonotype was obtained from an adult who was a healthcare worker with PCR-confirmed SARS-CoV-2 infection or an uninfected control (not recorded which). The chain employs TRBV5-5 and TRBJ2-2, with TRBD2 matching 7 bases. This specimen consisted of whole blood, obtained at baseline. DNA for the CDR3: TGTGCCAGCACTATTAAGCGGGAAGCCGGGGAGCTGTTTTTT. This sequence encodes CASTIKREAGELFF. The full variable domain, completed using reference TRBV5-5 and TRBJ2-2, is DAGVTQSPTHLIKTRGQQVTLRCSPISGHKSVSWYQQVLGQGPQFIFQYYEKEERGRGNFPDRFSARQFPNYSSELNVNALLLGDSALYLCASTIKREAGELFFGEGSRLTVL.